This T cell receptor (beta chain) was captured by sequencing in a study of blood T cell repertoires in COVID-19. For the study at large: Researchers got acute and convalescent COVID-19 samples from the United States, Italy and Spain.

Original processing methods: Reference gene primer amplification gave estimated nucleated cell counts. The method was immunoSEQ multiplex PCR; TCRdb's version includes in-frame clones alone and lacks a portion of them. V and J calls and clone size are those listed in that table; D and trimming were worked out from the DNA. The sample yields around 100,000 clones, roughly 91% seen once. The CDR3 loop spans 13 amino acids. Germline assignment: CDR1 SNHLY and CDR2 FYNNEI. V was shortened by 6 bases and J by 5 bases, with 13 bases between the two germline ends. This chain links TRBV2 with TRBJ1-2; a possible D gene is TRBD1 (6 bases). Sequencing input: peripheral blood. The source is a human donor in a cohort sampled during active COVID-19. CDR3 in amino acids: CASRADSRYGYTF. In DNA form, the CDR3 reads TGTGCCAGCAGGGCGGACAGCCGTTATGGCTACACCTTC.